This T cell receptor beta chain was recovered during a study of T cells in Graves' hyperthyroidism and ophthalmopathy. On this clonotype itself: This may be a read error: a much more frequent sequence differs by one nucleotide.

The PBMCs had their origin in 8.5 to 10 ml of fresh peripheral blood. Amplified regions were TCR beta CDR3 sequences from RNA transcripts. The HTBI set primed first-round TCR CDR3 RT-PCR. TCRdb re-called the multiplex PCR reads with MiXCR, one entry per CDR3 protein. The sample includes a few hundred thousand distinct CDR3 sequences, approximately 18% of them seen just once. The V segment lost 7 bases and the J segment 2 bases; nucleotides outside the gene matches: 14. Germline CDR1 MNHNS, CDR2 SASEGT. CDR3 length: 17 residues. The clonotype was recovered from a man aged 45 to 65 with Graves' ophthalmopathy. Sequenced sample: blood. This sequence joins TRBV6-1 and TRBJ2-1; 7 bases align to TRBD1. The CDR3 DNA sequence: TGTGCCAGCATATCCCCCTTGGGAAGGGGGCCCTACAATGAGCAGTTCTTC. Its protein is CASISPLGRGPYNEQFF.